The 3 T cell receptor beta chains given below trace back to one sample, sequenced in a study of shared clonotypes between healthy human individuals. Sequenced by immunoSEQ multiplex PCR; TCRdb stores in-frame clones only, minus some. The sample has 950,000 to 1,300,000 clones, 65% to 75% seen once; the top ten hold about 1.5%. The specimen sequenced was memory CD4+ T cells sorted from blood. The subset is: CD45RA-negative fraction. The receptors shown here come from a man between 18 and 35 years old in good health.

The J gene is TRBJ2-7, the V gene TRBV2, with D perhaps TRBD2 (5 bases). The CDR3 is 12 amino acids. CDR1 SNHLY and CDR2 FYNNEI come from the germline V gene. Between the trimmed V and J ends, which lost 5 bases and 3 bases, there was a span of 8 bases. The CDR3 DNA follows: TGTGCCAGCAGTTCGGGATTCTACGAGCAGTACTTC. Translation: CASSSGFYEQYF.

The chain couples TRBV6-1 to TRBJ1-2; D perhaps matches TRBD1 (6 bases). Trimming stripped 8 bases from V and 4 bases from J, with 14 bases between. The CDR3 contains 13 residues. Germline assignment: CDR1 MNHNS and CDR2 SASEGT. CDR3 nucleotides: TGTGCCAGCGGGGGGGGGACATCCTATGGCTACACCTTC. It translates to CASGGGTSYGYTF.

CDR3 amino acids: CAWSPLGTAGYTF. In DNA form, the CDR3 reads TGTGCCTGGAGCCCCCTTGGGACAGCTGGCTACACCTTC. The V and J genes are TRBV30 and TRBJ1-2; 7 bases match TRBD1. Germline CDR1 reads GTSNPN; CDR2 reads SVGIG (reference sequence). V lost 3 bases to trimming and J lost 7 bases; unmatched junction nucleotides: 8. The CDR3 contains 13 residues.